This T cell receptor beta chain was retrieved from a study of cytomegalovirus exposure and HLA in healthy donors. Trimming removed 5 bases at V and 4 bases at J, with 17 bases between. Germline V gives CDR1 SGDLS, CDR2 YYNGEE. The CDR3 runs to 15 residues. TCRdb keeps only in-frame clones here, not all; method: immunoSEQ multiplex PCR. The sample consists of 150,000 to 200,000 clones, around 86% of them appearing once. Specimen: PBMCs. The rearrangement uses TRBV9 and TRBJ2-3, with D perhaps TRBD2 (7 bases). This clonotype was obtained from a man aged 18 to 30 in good health and CMV-seropositive. The CDR3 loop is CASSEWGGGSDTQYF. The CDR3 nucleotides are TGTGCCAGCAGTGAGTGGGGAGGGGGGTCAGATACGCAGTATTTT.